These T cell receptor beta chains were read from a single sample in a study of cytomegalovirus exposure and HLA in healthy donors. TCRdb keeps only in-frame clones here, not all; method: immunoSEQ multiplex PCR. The sample includes about 80,000 clones, roughly 75% of them seen just once. Material: PBMCs. The receptors were gathered from a woman aged 35 to 49 in good health and CMV-seronegative. Both conserved end residues are part of each CDR3. Fields, in order: D gene, clone size, V gene, J gene, CDR3 protein, CDR3 DNA. D genes are given only for firm matches. Size is omitted from some rows. Given values are once, few, many or a class for expanded clones.

.	.	TRBV6-5	TRBJ1-5	CASSHPEEPQHF	TGTGCCAGCAGCCACCCCGAGGAGCCCCAGCATTTT
.	.	TRBV21-1	TRBJ1-5	CASSKVGQGVKFNQPQHF	TGTGCCAGCAGCAAAGTGGGACAGGGGGTAAAATTCAATCAGCCCCAGCATTTT
TRBD2	.	TRBV27	TRBJ2-1	CASSLKWTSGSDEQFF	TGTGCCAGCAGTTTGAAATGGACTAGCGGGAGCGATGAGCAGTTCTTC
.	.	TRBV4-3	TRBJ2-1	CASSQDFLSYNEQFF	TGCGCCAGCAGCCAAGATTTTCTCTCCTACAATGAGCAGTTCTTC
TRBD2	few	TRBV5-1	TRBJ2-3	CASSTSGGAADTQYF	TGCGCCAGCAGCACTAGCGGGGGGGCCGCAGATACGCAGTATTTT
.	few	TRBV27	TRBJ2-1	CASSFGGYNSYNEQFF	TGTGCCAGCAGTTTCGGCGGGTATAATTCCTACAATGAGCAGTTCTTC
TRBD2	.	TRBV5-8	TRBJ2-5	CASSLALLAGDLQETQYF	TGTGCCAGCAGCTTGGCCCTACTAGCGGGGGACCTTCAAGAGACCCAGTACTTC
TRBD1	.	TRBV6-6	TRBJ2-5	CASYPGGASEETQYF	TGTGCCAGTTATCCAGGGGGCGCTTCAGAAGAGACCCAGTACTTC
TRBD1	.	TRBV2	TRBJ1-1	CASSSSGGYTEAFF	TGTGCCAGCAGTAGTTCAGGGGGATACACTGAAGCTTTCTTT
.	.	TRBV21-1	TRBJ2-1	CASTLEGAYNEQFF	TGTGCCAGCACCTTAGAGGGGGCGTACAATGAGCAGTTCTTC
.	.	TRBV1	TRBJ2-7	CTSSQAVWGEAPYEQYF	TGCACCAGCAGCCAAGCGGTTTGGGGGGAGGCCCCCTACGAGCAGTACTTC
.	.	TRBV5-6	TRBJ1-2	CASSLQSGIGYTF	TGTGCCAGCAGCTTGCAATCAGGAATTGGCTACACCTTC
TRBD1	.	TRBV6-1	TRBJ2-6	CASSEAWGQVRRGANVLTF	TGTGCCAGCAGTGAAGCATGGGGACAGGTACGTCGTGGGGCCAACGTCCTGACTTTC
.	.	TRBV15	TRBJ1-2	CATSRDRQTTYGYTF	TGTGCCACCAGCAGAGATAGACAGACAACCTATGGCTACACCTTC
.	.	TRBV5-1	TRBJ1-4	CASSLDFGGNEKLFF	TGCGCCAGCAGCTTGGACTTTGGGGGGAATGAAAAACTGTTTTTT
.	.	TRBV21-1	TRBJ2-3	CASSKRQTLAGGPGDTQYF	TGTGCCAGCAGCAAACGTCAAACTCTAGCGGGAGGGCCGGGGGATACGCAGTATTTT
TRBD1	.	TRBV5-1	TRBJ1-4	CASSVEGAREKLFF	TGCGCCAGCAGCGTCGAGGGGGCGAGGGAAAAACTGTTTTTT
.	.	TRBV29-1	TRBJ1-1	CSVERQQGDTEAFF	TGCAGCGTTGAACGCCAACAGGGTGACACTGAAGCTTTCTTT
TRBD1	.	TRBV5-4	TRBJ2-3	CASSFLETGITDTQYF	TGTGCCAGCAGCTTCCTAGAGACAGGGATCACAGATACGCAGTATTTT
TRBD2	.	TRBV29-1	TRBJ2-3	CSVLTSGITDTQYF	TGCAGCGTTCTTACTAGCGGGATAACAGATACGCAGTATTTT
.	.	TRBV5-1	TRBJ2-5	CASSLAPGFETQYF	TGCGCCAGCAGCTTGGCCCCGGGATTTGAGACCCAGTACTTC
.	few	TRBV28	TRBJ1-5	CANGGGNQPQHF	TGTGCCAACGGGGGTGGCAATCAGCCCCAGCATTTT
TRBD2	.	TRBV9	TRBJ2-1	CASSVGLAGGSPLSEQFF	TGTGCCAGCAGCGTAGGACTAGCGGGAGGCAGCCCTCTCAGTGAGCAGTTCTTC
.	.	TRBV7-3	TRBJ2-7	CASSISGSTYEQYF	TGTGCCAGCAGCATCTCCGGGAGTACCTACGAGCAGTACTTC
TRBD2	.	TRBV6-1	TRBJ2-3	CASTLGGSTDTQYF	TGTGCCAGCACCTTGGGAGGGTCGACAGATACGCAGTATTTT
TRBD1	.	TRBV27	TRBJ1-1	CASRTGAYTEAFF	TGTGCCAGCAGGACAGGGGCGTACACTGAAGCTTTCTTT
.	.	TRBV5-4	TRBJ2-7	CASSPRSSAGNYEQYF	TGTGCCAGCAGCCCCCGATCTAGCGCGGGGAACTACGAGCAGTACTTC
TRBD2	.	TRBV18	TRBJ2-7	CASSPASGSPYEQYF	TGTGCCAGCTCACCGGCCAGCGGGAGCCCCTACGAGCAGTACTTC
.	.	TRBV19	TRBJ1-1	CASSLSVSTEAFF	TGTGCCAGTAGTCTTTCGGTCTCCACTGAAGCTTTCTTT
TRBD2	.	TRBV9	TRBJ2-5	CASSPGTSGRPEVETQYF	TGTGCCAGCAGCCCTGGGACTAGCGGGAGACCAGAGGTTGAGACCCAGTACTTC
TRBD2	once	TRBV5-4	TRBJ2-7	CASSLVGGGTYEQYF	TGTGCCAGCAGCTTGGTGGGGGGAGGGACCTACGAGCAGTACTTC
.	.	TRBV6-5	TRBJ2-1	CASSYLTGSTYNEQFF	TGTGCCAGCAGTTACCTTACAGGGTCAACCTACAATGAGCAGTTCTTC
.	.	TRBV7-2	TRBJ1-3	CASSLHGGSGNTIYF	TGTGCCAGCAGCCTCCACGGGGGGTCTGGAAACACCATATATTTT
TRBD1	.	TRBV5-1	TRBJ2-7	CASSTGQGNYEQYF	TGCGCCAGCAGCACCGGACAGGGTAACTACGAGCAGTACTTC
.	few	TRBV6-1	TRBJ2-5	CASSEAAQETQYF	TGTGCCAGCAGTGAAGCGGCCCAAGAGACCCAGTACTTC
TRBD2	.	TRBV11-2	TRBJ2-5	CASSPHSREGQYF	TGTGCCAGCAGTCCTCACTCCCGGGAGGGCCAGTACTTC
.	few	TRBV28	TRBJ1-4	CASREPGVFEKLFF	TGTGCCAGCAGGGAGCCGGGAGTTTTTGAAAAACTGTTTTTT
.	.	TRBV29-1	TRBJ1-1	CSVEDIEGRNTEAFF	TGCAGCGTTGAAGATATTGAGGGCCGGAACACTGAAGCTTTCTTT
.	.	TRBV18	TRBJ1-2	CASSLQTGSSLYGYTF	TGTGCCAGCTCACTACAGACAGGCTCGAGTCTCTATGGCTACACCTTC
.	.	TRBV30	TRBJ1-1	CAWAGRENTEAFF	TGTGCCTGGGCGGGACGGGAGAACACTGAAGCTTTCTTT
.	.	TRBV28	TRBJ2-7	CASRSGLPYEQYF	TGTGCCAGCAGGTCAGGGCTACCATACGAGCAGTACTTC
.	.	TRBV28	TRBJ1-5	CASSSTAVGNQPQHF	TGTGCCAGCAGTTCCACGGCGGTAGGCAATCAGCCCCAGCATTTT
TRBD1	.	TRBV2	TRBJ2-6	CASTMDRDRSGANVLTF	TGTGCCAGCACTATGGACAGGGACCGCTCTGGGGCCAACGTCCTGACTTTC
TRBD2	.	TRBV19	TRBJ2-3	CASSIGGTSGEDTQYF	TGTGCCAGTAGTATAGGCGGGACTAGCGGTGAAGATACGCAGTATTTT
.	.	TRBV30	TRBJ1-5	CAWRAGGNQPQHF	TGTGCCTGGAGGGCGGGGGGCAATCAGCCCCAGCATTTT
.	.	TRBV9	TRBJ1-6	CASSASTGRSPLHF	TGTGCCAGCAGCGCATCTACAGGGAGATCACCCCTCCACTTT
.	.	TRBV4-1	TRBJ1-5	CASSQGRNQPQHF	TGCGCCAGCAGCCAAGGGAGAAATCAGCCCCAGCATTTT
.	.	TRBV7-8	TRBJ2-1	CASSLRLVLHEQFF	TGTGCCAGCAGCTTAAGACTAGTATTGCATGAGCAGTTCTTC
TRBD2	.	TRBV9	TRBJ2-5	CASSVGASGRALETQYF	TGTGCCAGCAGCGTAGGGGCTAGCGGGAGGGCCTTGGAGACCCAGTACTTC
TRBD1	.	TRBV5-4	TRBJ1-1	CASSLRDRGRLGTEAFF	TGTGCCAGCAGCTTGAGGGACAGGGGGAGGTTGGGCACTGAAGCTTTCTTT
.	.	TRBV6-5	TRBJ2-3	CASSYSGALGDTQYF	TGTGCCAGCAGTTACTCTGGCGCTCTAGGCGATACGCAGTATTTT